The following is a T cell receptor (beta chain) sequence with its context. The source of the sample is a study of blood T cell repertoires in COVID-19. The wider study: Acute and convalescent COVID-19 specimens originated in the United States, Italy and Spain. T cells, B-cell-depleted T cells, or PBMCs supplied cDNA or gDNA.

The CDR3 covers 19 residues. Germline assignment: CDR1 LNHDA and CDR2 SQIVND (reference sequence). V shed 5 bases, J shed 9 bases, and the junction held 24 bases outside the gene matches. Authors' analysis steps: Reference gene primer amplification gave nucleated cell count estimates. Sequenced by immunoSEQ multiplex PCR; TCRdb stores in-frame clones only, minus some. That table gives V, J and clone size, and the DNA gave D and trimming. The table includes about 140,000 clones, approximately 91% detected once. The sequenced sample was peripheral blood. This sequence joins TRBV19 and TRBJ2-1, with 8 nucleotides matching TRBD1. The source of this sequence is a man between 65 and 80 years old with acute or convalescent COVID-19. The CDR3 spells CASSLRNRGAYSQGAEQFF. For the CDR3, the DNA is TGTGCCAGTAGTTTGAGGAACAGGGGGGCTTATTCCCAAGGCGCTGAGCAGTTCTTC. Looking up the rest from reference TRBV19 and TRBJ2-1 gives the full variable domain: DGGITQSPKYLFRKEGQNVTLSCEQNLNHDAMYWYRQDPGQGLRLIYYSQIVNDFQKGDIAEGYSVSREKKESFPLTVTSAQKNPTAFYLCASSLRNRGAYSQGAEQFFGPGTRLTVL.